Reported below is one TCR beta chain. This clone was recorded a few times. The target of this receptor is not known. Within one base of it there is no much larger clone, and no base qualities were kept. This sample was included in a study of blood T cell repertoires in COVID-19 (TCRdb year 2020). About the full investigation: Samples covering the acute and convalescent phases of COVID-19 were provided by collaborators in the United States, Italy and Spain. The prospective study material was composed of cDNA or gDNA derived from T cells, B-cell-depleted T cells, or PBMCs. Deeply sampled blood TCRbeta repertoires from subjects exposed to, actively infected with, or recovered from COVID-19 were included in the dataset. The repertoires were released in a freely available public database intended as a resource for research on the immune response to SARS-CoV-2. Samples came from the ongoing ImmuneRACE study (first 160 participants) plus 1,254 subjects from 6 global collaborators. A de-identified subject ID, COVID-19 status, age in years and sex were almost always included in the sample metadata. HLA class I and class II types, where available, came from metadata supplied by the sample provider rather than from assay-based typing. Results the study describes overall, beyond this receptor: The quantity of clinical and demographic metadata differed by source and by participant and was supplied without curation.

TCRbeta CDR3 regions were amplified from genomic DNA by means of the immunoSEQ Assay, a bias-controlled multiplex PCR. The authors processed their data as follows. Within the assay, amplification of reference gene primers was used to estimate how many nucleated cells each sample contained. To quantify the absolute abundance of each unique TCRbeta CDR3 rearrangement, sequence reads were collapsed and filtered. For each sample, productive Simpson clonality was calculated as the square root of Simpson's diversity index over productive rearrangements. Held by TCRdb, this immuneACCESS table contains in-frame sequences only and omits some clones. Under half of the omission traces to an unresolved V gene where checked; the cause of the rest is unknown. Clonal size and the V and J genes are those of that table, whereas D and trimming came from the DNA. In this sample the table shows around 200,000 clones, roughly nine tenths of which occur a single time. In total, the top ten clones hold 2.2% of the sample.

Each collaborating institution followed its own protocols to collect whole blood in K2EDTA tubes. For TCRbeta analysis, collaborators shipped samples as frozen whole blood, isolated PBMCs, or DNA extracted from either of those sample types. According to the germline V gene, CDR1 reads SGHTA and CDR2 reads FQGTGA. After removal of 4 bases from V and 3 bases from J, the junction retains 4 bases not matched to a gene. Counted from cysteine to phenylalanine, this CDR3 has 16 amino acids. Of all the DNA, just the CDR3 is kept, 48 bases in frame from base 1. Sequencing was done on a sample of peripheral blood. The chain is encoded by TRBV7-3 joined to TRBJ2-3; TRBD2 matches 13 bases in the middle. This receptor was obtained from a woman aged 45-65 years with acute or convalescent COVID-19. The sequenced DNA: TGTGCCAGCAGCTCCGGGACTAGCGGGGAGACAGATACGCAGTATTTT. Its translation reads: CASSSGTSGETDTQYF.